Following are 15 T cell receptor beta chains from one sample sequenced in a study of cytomegalovirus exposure and HLA in healthy donors. The PCR employed 60 Vbeta primers together with 13 Jbeta primers. Only in-frame clones appear in the TCRdb table, and some are missing; sequencing was by immunoSEQ multiplex PCR. Of about 170,000 clones listed, approximately 71% were seen once; the top ten hold 5.4%. The source material was PBMCs. These receptors all stem from a woman aged 18-29 years in good health and CMV-seropositive.

The chain uses TRBV5-1 and TRBJ2-1; the match to TRBD2 covers 12 bases. This CDR3 comprises 18 residues. The germline V gene encodes CDR1 SGHRS and CDR2 YFSETQ. Trimming at V came to 4 bases and at J to 3 bases, leaving 11 bases not matched to a gene. This chain's CDR3 is CASSATGTSGYLYNEQFF. In DNA, the CDR3 is TGCGCCAGCAGCGCGACCGGGACTAGCGGGTACCTCTACAATGAGCAGTTCTTC.

The chain is built from TRBV11-3 and TRBJ2-5, with D possibly TRBD1 on 6 matching bases. CDR3 size: 17 residues. The V end lost 0 bases, the J end lost 0 bases, and 14 bases lay between the germline ends. Germline CDR1 is SGHNT and CDR2 is YENEEA. The CDR3 DNA reads TGTGCCAGCAGCTTAGATCCGGACAGTAATTACCAAGAGACCCAGTACTTC. It translates to CASSLDPDSNYQETQYF.

This clone was seen just once. This chain links TRBV5-8 with TRBJ2-7; TRBD1 aligns across 7 bases. This CDR3 region has 15 residues. Germline-derived CDR1 and CDR2 are SGHTS and YDEGEE. V shed 4 bases and J 6 bases; nucleotides not matched to a gene: 13. CDR3 region: CASSLITGDSGEQYF. The CDR3 DNA is TGTGCCAGCAGCCTCATTACAGGGGATTCGGGCGAGCAGTACTTC. Complete variable domain (other parts from reference TRBV5-8 and TRBJ2-7): EAGVTQSPTHLIKTRGQQATLRCSPISGHTSVYWYQQALGLGLQFLLWYDEGEERNRGNFPPRFSGRQFPNYSSELNVNALELEDSALYLCASSLITGDSGEQYFGPGTRLTVT.

In its sample, this clone was seen once. The chain uses TRBV10-3 and TRBJ2-6, with D uncertain. Trimming shortened V by 3 bases and J by 0 bases, and 3 bases separated the two germline ends. The CDR3 is 14 amino acids. The germline CDR1 and CDR2 sequences are ENHRY and SYGVKD. The CDR3 here is CAISDRSGANVLTF. DNA for the CDR3: TGTGCCATCAGTGATCGCTCTGGGGCCAACGTCCTGACTTTC.

A remark on this clone: One end of the junction fails to match germline, which may point to a read error. This chain joins TRBV7-7 and TRBJ2-5, with unresolved D. Germline CDR1 reads SSHAT; CDR2 reads FNYEAQ (reference sequence). This CDR3 spans 13 amino acids. The chain's CDR3 is CASSLVRTETQYF. Here the CDR3 DNA reads TGTGCTAGCAGCTTAGTCAGAACGGAGACCCAGTACTTC.

This sequence joins TRBV7-6 and TRBJ2-3; 10 bases are a match to TRBD2. The CDR3 covers 17 residues. Trimming took 5 bases from V and 4 from J; bases not matched to a gene: 12. The V gene's germline CDR1 is SGHVS and CDR2 FNYEAQ. Here the CDR3 reads CASSPRSGGASADTQYF. CDR3 nucleotides: TGTGCCAGCAGCCCTCGAAGCGGGGGGGCGTCCGCAGATACGCAGTATTTT.

The genes are TRBV12-5 and TRBJ1-2; the D is unclear. This CDR3 contains 17 residues. Germline-derived CDR1 and CDR2 are LGHNT and FRNRAP. Trimming stripped 6 bases from V and 2 bases from J, with 22 bases between. The CDR3 region has the DNA TGTGCTAGTGGGCTCGACCCGGGTCCCCCAAAAAACTATGGCTACACCTTC. The encoded protein is CASGLDPGPPKNYGYTF.

Points on this clone: Other DNA sequences within the sample encode an identical CDR3. This rearrangement joins TRBV4-1 to TRBJ1-3; the D is unclear. The CDR3 is 16 residues long. Germline lookup yields CDR1 MGHRA and CDR2 YSYEKL. V lost 1 base, J lost 0 bases, and 10 bases lay in between. The CDR3 sequence is CASSQVAGFSGNTIYF. The CDR3, as DNA: TGCGCCAGCAGCCAAGTAGCGGGATTCTCTGGAAACACCATATATTTT.

The genes are TRBV12-5 and TRBJ1-3; D is unresolved. The germline gives CDR1 LGHNT, CDR2 FRNRAP. V lost 3 bases to trimming and J lost 0 bases, with 9 bases between them. The CDR3 extends over 15 amino acids. Here the CDR3 DNA reads TGTGCTAGTGGTTTAAGACTGAACTCTGGAAACACCATATATTTT. It specifies CASGLRLNSGNTIYF.

This rearrangement joins TRBV5-1 to TRBJ1-2; weak D call: TRBD1 (6 bases). The CDR3 runs 14 residues. The V and J ends lost 6 bases and 8 bases respectively, with 20 bases between them. The germline V gene encodes CDR1 SGHRS and CDR2 YFSETQ. CDR3 sequence reads: CASNQRTGSRGYTF. DNA for the CDR3: TGCGCCAGCAACCAGAGAACAGGGTCTCGCGGCTACACCTTC. The full variable domain, rest sourced from reference TRBV5-1 and TRBJ1-2, is KAGVTQTPRYLIKTRGQQVTLSCSPISGHRSVSWYQQTPGQGLQFLFEYFSETQRNKGNFPGRFSGRQFSNSRSEMNVSTLELGDSALYLCASNQRTGSRGYTFGSGTRLTVV.

A single count supports this clone. The chain has TRBV7-9 and TRBJ2-7; maybe TRBD1 (6 bases). The CDR3 has 14 amino acids. V shed 3 bases and J shed 7 bases, with 16 bases lying between them. The germline gives CDR1 SEHNR, CDR2 FQNEAQ (reference sequence). The CDR3: CASSFNRVFGEQYF. CDR3 coding DNA: TGTGCCAGCAGCTTCAACAGGGTATTTGGAGAGCAGTACTTC.

This clone was counted once. The V call is TRBV5-6, the J call TRBJ1-5, with D hard to call. Germline V gene sequence: CDR1 SGHDT, CDR2 YYEEEE. V was pared by 2 bases and J by 0 bases, with 12 bases between. The CDR3 loop spans 16 amino acids. CDR3 residues: CASSFGVVHSNQPQHF. For the CDR3, the DNA is TGTGCCAGCAGCTTCGGGGTAGTGCATAGCAATCAGCCCCAGCATTTT.

V and J are TRBV19 and TRBJ1-2; 7 bases agree with TRBD1. Germline lookup yields CDR1 LNHDA and CDR2 SQIVND (reference sequence). After removal of 3 bases from V and 5 bases from J, the junction contained 3 bases not matched to a gene. CDR3 length equals 13 residues. CDR3 region: CASSMDRLYGYTF. DNA for the CDR3: TGTGCCAGTAGTATGGACAGGCTATATGGCTACACCTTC.

The rearrangement joins TRBV5-4 to TRBJ1-1; 7 bases match TRBD1. Germline V gene sequence: CDR1 SGHNT, CDR2 YYREEE (reference sequence). With 5 bases clipped from V and 1 base from J, the junction kept 8 bases outside the gene matches. This CDR3 is built from 15 residues. The CDR3 bases are TGTGCCAGCAGATCCCAGACAGGGACGAACACTGAAGCTTTCTTT. Its protein product is CASRSQTGTNTEAFF.

This clone was seen a single time. The genes are TRBV4-1 and TRBJ1-2; a possible D gene is TRBD1 (5 bases). CDR1 is MGHRA, CDR2 YSYEKL, per germline. The CDR3 consists of 15 residues. Between the trimmed V and J ends, which lost 1 base and 0 bases, there was a span of 9 bases. The CDR3 region is CASSQAPTANYGYTF. CDR3 in DNA: TGCGCCAGCAGCCAAGCCCCGACAGCTAACTATGGCTACACCTTC.